The present TCR beta chain was sequenced within a study of identical twins. Points from the study as a whole: The study found that models underestimated out-of-frame TCR alpha sharing in monozygotic twins. Because invariant MAIT and iNKT cells could be present, zero-insertion analyses could be partly confounded. In drawing conclusions, the study used cross-sectional statistical analysis and did not follow the same donors.

Among all donors, each was a healthy Caucasian. MiXCR was run by TCRdb on the 5' RACE reads, yielding one entry per CDR3 protein. The sample has about 890,000 distinct CDR3 sequences, approximately 13% seen once; the top ten hold around 1.5%. The CDR3 consists of 16 residues. The V and J ends lost 1 base and 1 base respectively, with 13 bases between them. Germline V CDR1 and CDR2: LGHDT, YNNKEL (reference sequence). On this clonotype itself: Its cognate antigen is unknown.

This sample was also put to use in a study of yellow fever vaccine responses in identical twins.

The receptor was derived from a woman under 30 in good health. The specimen sequenced was PBMCs. V is TRBV3-1 and J is TRBJ1-1; perhaps TRBD1 as D (5 bases). The CDR3 spells CASSQGYGGRNTEAFF. The CDR3 DNA sequence: TGTGCCAGCAGCCAAGGGTACGGGGGGAGGAACACTGAAGCTTTCTTT.